This T cell receptor beta chain was captured by sequencing in a study of cytomegalovirus exposure and HLA in healthy donors. It was with 60 Vbeta and 13 Jbeta primers that the PCR ran. Using immunoSEQ multiplex PCR, the repertoire was profiled, and TCRdb retains in-frame clones only, with some absent. Among around 160,000 clones listed, 60% to 85% were seen once. Trimming left V 6 bases short and J 0 bases short, with 15 bases between. Germline V gene sequence: CDR1 SQVTM, CDR2 ANQGSEA. The CDR3 loop spans 16 amino acids. V is TRBV29-1 and J is TRBJ2-6; the D gene is possibly TRBD1 (5 bases). This receptor was obtained from a man aged 35 to 55 in good health and CMV-seropositive. The specimen was PBMCs. The CDR3 region has the DNA TGCAGCGTCCTGAAGACAGAACTCTCTGGGGCCAACGTCCTGACTTTC. It yields the protein CSVLKTELSGANVLTF.